This T cell receptor beta chain was recovered during a study of lymphopenia after photon versus proton radiotherapy. Points from the study as a whole: Photon-treated patients lost naive T cells and TCR diversity; proton-treated stayed stable.

This clone appeared a few times. Its specificity is unknown. This table comes from immunoSEQ multiplex PCR, and its TCRdb copy is limited to in-frame clones, with some not included. The sample has tens of thousands of clones, 75% to 90% seen once. The CDR3 extends over 16 amino acids. J was trimmed by 1 base and V by 4 bases; bases with no gene match: 8. The germline gives CDR1 SGHDT, CDR2 YYEEEE. The sample was peripheral blood, taken from a patient treated with photon-based radiotherapy. The source of this sequence is a man in his forties or fifties with gastric cancer. The chain combines TRBV5-6 with TRBJ2-3, with TRBD1 identical over 8 bases. The CDR3 region is CASSNLRGQGTDTQYF. CDR3 bases: TGTGCCAGCAGCAACCTCAGGGGGCAGGGCACAGATACGCAGTATTTT.